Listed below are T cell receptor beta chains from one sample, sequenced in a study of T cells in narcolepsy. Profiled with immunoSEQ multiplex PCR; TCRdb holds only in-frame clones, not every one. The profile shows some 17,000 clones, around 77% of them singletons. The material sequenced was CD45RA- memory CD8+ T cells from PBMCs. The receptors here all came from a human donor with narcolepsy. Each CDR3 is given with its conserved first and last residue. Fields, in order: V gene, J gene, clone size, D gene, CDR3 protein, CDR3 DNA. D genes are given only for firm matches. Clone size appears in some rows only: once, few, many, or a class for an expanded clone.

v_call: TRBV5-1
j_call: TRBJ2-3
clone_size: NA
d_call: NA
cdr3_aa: CASSRSLTDTQYF
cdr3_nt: TGCGCCAGCAGCAGAAGCCTCACAGATACGCAGTATTTT

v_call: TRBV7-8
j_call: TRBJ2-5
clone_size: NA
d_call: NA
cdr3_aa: CASSLAGGGTQYF
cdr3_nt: TGTGCCAGCAGCTTAGCCGGGGGTGGGACCCAGTACTTC

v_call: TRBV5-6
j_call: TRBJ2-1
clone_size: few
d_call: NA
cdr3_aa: CASSLDGITYNEQFF
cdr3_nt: TGTGCCAGCAGCTTGGACGGGATAACCTACAATGAGCAGTTCTTC

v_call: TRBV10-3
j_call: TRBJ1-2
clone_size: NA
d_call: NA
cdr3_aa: CAISVSGGLNYGYTF
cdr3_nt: TGTGCCATCAGTGTCAGCGGGGGGTTAAACTATGGCTACACCTTC

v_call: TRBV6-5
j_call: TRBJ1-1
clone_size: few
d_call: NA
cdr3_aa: CASSYSGSTEAFF
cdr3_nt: TGTGCCAGCAGTTACTCAGGTAGTACTGAAGCTTTCTTT

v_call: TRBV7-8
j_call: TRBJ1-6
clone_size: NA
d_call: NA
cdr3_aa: CASSLVGGLNSPLHF
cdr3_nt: TGTGCCAGCAGCTTAGTCGGCGGCTTAAATTCACCCCTCCACTTT

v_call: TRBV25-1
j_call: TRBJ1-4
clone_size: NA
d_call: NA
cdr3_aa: CASSEFEGRVEKLFF
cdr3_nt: TGTGCCAGCAGTGAATTTGAAGGGAGGGTGGAAAAACTGTTTTTT

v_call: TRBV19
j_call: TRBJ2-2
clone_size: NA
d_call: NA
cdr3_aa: CASSIGGSGELFF
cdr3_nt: TGTGCCAGTAGTATCGGTGGTTCCGGGGAGCTGTTTTTT

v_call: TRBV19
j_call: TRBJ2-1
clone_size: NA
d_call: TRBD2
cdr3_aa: CASTPLAGAYEQFF
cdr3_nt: TGTGCCAGTACCCCACTAGCGGGAGCTTATGAGCAGTTCTTC

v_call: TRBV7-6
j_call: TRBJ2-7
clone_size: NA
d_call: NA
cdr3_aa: CASSLSVGSYEQYF
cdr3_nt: TGTGCCAGCAGCTTAAGCGTCGGTTCCTACGAGCAGTACTTC

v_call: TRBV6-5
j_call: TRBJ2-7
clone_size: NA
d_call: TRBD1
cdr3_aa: CASSVGTGYEQYF
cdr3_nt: TGTGCCAGCAGTGTCGGGACAGGGTACGAGCAGTACTTC